This entry concerns a single TCR beta chain. As yet, its antigen is unknown. This specimen belongs to a study of cytomegalovirus exposure and HLA in healthy donors. Study-level information: Among roughly 180 million T cells, an earlier analysis found roughly 100 million unique TCR beta sequences.

From germline, CDR1 is SQVTM and CDR2 ANQGSEA. Trimming pared 6 bases from V and 2 bases from J, leaving 10 bases between. The CDR3 has 12 residues. Study outcomes and limitations: One later analysis reportedly identified an Asian-associated ancestry cluster that showed fewer N-insertions than the roughly 720-donor mean. Later on, a genetic analysis was performed. It linked a missense variant in DCLRE1C with V- and J-gene trimming of TCR beta.

Primers: 60 Vbeta forward and 13 Jbeta reverse. In the original workflow: Unique TCR beta chains totaled approximately 83 million in a later count, with approximately 11 million of them shared. TCRdb's table, derived via immunoSEQ multiplex PCR, lists solely in-frame clones and lacks some. The D gene and trimming were derived from the DNA, and the V and J assignments and clone size from that table. The repertoire holds approximately 220,000 clones, 80% to 85% seen once, with roughly 0.66% in the top ten. The source of this sequence is a boy between 2 and 15 years old in good health and CMV-seronegative. Source material: PBMCs. This chain connects TRBV29-1 to TRBJ2-5; maybe TRBD1 (7 bases). CDR3 residues: CSVRDSQETQYF. CDR3 sequence (DNA): TGCAGCGTGCGGGACAGTCAAGAGACCCAGTACTTC.